A single sample gave rise to the 3 T cell receptor beta chains below, sequenced in a study of cytomegalovirus exposure and HLA in healthy donors. TCRdb's copy holds only in-frame clones and misses some; the assay was immunoSEQ multiplex PCR. The data contain more than 110,000 clones, roughly nine tenths of them singletons. Sequenced input: PBMCs. All receptors come from a man younger than 35 in good health and CMV-seronegative.

The chain combines TRBV29-1 with TRBJ2-1, with 9 bases that match TRBD2. Trimming cost V 5 bases and J 4 bases; bases outside gene matches: 6. Germline V gives CDR1 SQVTM, CDR2 ANQGSEA. This CDR3 has 14 residues. The CDR3 spells CSVIAGDPYNEQFF. CDR3 DNA sequence: TGCAGCGTTATAGCGGGAGATCCGTACAATGAGCAGTTCTTC.

This clone occurred a few times. V gene TRBV19 combines with J gene TRBJ1-5; the D gene is possibly TRBD1 (6 bases). V was clipped by 3 bases and J by 4 bases, with 7 bases between them. This CDR3 region has 13 residues. CDR1 and CDR2 from the germline V gene are LNHDA and SQIVND (reference sequence). The CDR3: CASSIRGNQPQHF. CDR3 sequence (DNA): TGTGCCAGTAGTATCAGGGGTAATCAGCCCCAGCATTTT.

The V gene is TRBV7-9, the J gene TRBJ2-5; D is unresolved. Trimming removed 5 bases from V and 5 bases from J, with 15 bases in between. CDR1 and CDR2 from the germline V gene are SEHNR and FQNEAQ (reference sequence). The CDR3 loop spans 14 amino acids. The CDR3 loop is CASSPETRRETQYF. CDR3 bases: TGTGCCAGCAGCCCAGAGACTCGGCGGGAGACCCAGTACTTC.